This entry features one TCR beta chain sequence. Antigen specificity is unknown. Measured with immunoSEQ multiplex PCR; TCRdb has only the in-frame clones, and not every one. The table has thousands of clones, roughly 74% seen once; the top ten hold over 11%. No neoadjuvant therapy was given to the selected pancreatic ductal adenocarcinoma patients before their surgery. This sample is drawn from a study of T cells in pancreatic ductal adenocarcinoma. General observations from the study: Tumor and blood clonality did not differ significantly, about 0.12 versus 0.079. Compared with tumor, blood showed more total productive templates and around 8-fold more clonotypes.

This TCR derives from a human donor with pancreatic ductal adenocarcinoma. The sequenced sample consisted of pancreatic tumor tissue.

The DNA for the CDR3 is TGTGCCAGCAGCCCTACTACCGGGGGGGATGGCGGCTACACCTTC. Translation: CASSPTTGGDGGYTF. The chain recombines TRBV7-2 with TRBJ1-2; D perhaps matches TRBD1 (5 bases). V was shortened by 5 bases and J by 8 bases, with 21 bases between the two germline ends. The CDR3 covers 15 residues. Germline CDR1 and CDR2: SGHTA and FQGNSA.